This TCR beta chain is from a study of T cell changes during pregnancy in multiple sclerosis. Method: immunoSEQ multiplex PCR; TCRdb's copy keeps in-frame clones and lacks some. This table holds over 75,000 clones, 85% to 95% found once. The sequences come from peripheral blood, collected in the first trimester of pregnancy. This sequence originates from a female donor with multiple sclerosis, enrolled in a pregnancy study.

This CDR3 reads CASSQGGSYEQYF. Here the CDR3 DNA reads TGTGCCAGCAGTCAGGGGGGCTCCTACGAGCAGTACTTC. The genes are TRBV27 and TRBJ2-7; perhaps TRBD1 as D (7 bases). The ends were cut back, 5 bases at V and 0 bases at J, with 8 bases in the middle. The CDR3 is made up of 13 amino acids. The germline CDR1 and CDR2 sequences are MNHEY and SMNVEV (reference sequence).